These 6 T cell receptor beta chains came from one sample sequenced in a study of vaccination and CD4 T cells after COVID-19. Their antigens remain unidentified. Stated treatment: approximately 9-day PBMC culture with coronavirus spike peptide pools or control peptides (ViraFEST assay). Oncomine TCR Beta short-read sequencing was applied to DNA from cultured CD4+ T cells. TCRdb re-called the PCR reads through MiXCR, storing one row per CDR3 protein. The sample has roughly 10,000 distinct CDR3 sequences, about three fifths seen once. Input material: CD4+ T cells from blood, cultured in vitro. These receptors originate from a human donor who had recovered from COVID-19.

This clonotype was found a few times. The chain uses TRBV6-1 and TRBJ1-2, with 8 positions matching TRBD1. Losses at the gene ends were 6 bases for V and 8 bases for J; bases not matched to a gene: 11. The germline CDR1 and CDR2 sequences are MNHNS and SASEGT. The CDR3 sequence is 14 residues long. The CDR3 DNA reads as TGTGCCAGCAGCCCCGTCAGGGGGCAAGGAGGCTACACCTTC. Translation gives CASSPVRGQGGYTF.

The chain couples TRBV4-3 to TRBJ2-5, with TRBD2 identical over 12 bases. The length of the CDR3 is 17 residues. The germline V gene has CDR1 LGHNA and CDR2 YSLEER. The ends lost 0 bases at V and 5 bases at J; junction bases unmatched: 7. DNA of the CDR3: TGCGCCAGCAGCCAAGATCTCCTAGCGGGGGGGAGGGAGACCCAGTACTTC. As protein: CASSQDLLAGGRETQYF.

This chain connects TRBV6-5 to TRBJ2-7, with no clear D. The length of the CDR3 is 16 residues. The germline gives CDR1 MNHEY, CDR2 SVGAGI. V was shortened by 0 bases and J by 1 base, with 13 bases between the two germline ends. CDR3 bases: TGTGCCAGCAGTTACTCGATCGAGGCCGGATCCTACGAGCAGTACTTC. It specifies CASSYSIEAGSYEQYF.

The J gene is TRBJ1-6, the V gene TRBV20-1; D is unresolved. The CDR3 is 16 residues long. The V gene lost 0 bases and the J gene lost 0 bases, with 9 bases spanning the gap. Germline CDR1 DFQATT, CDR2 SNEGSKA (reference sequence). The CDR3 sequence is CSARDPRNSYNSPLHF. In DNA form, the CDR3 reads TGCAGTGCTAGAGATCCCAGGAACTCCTATAATTCACCCCTCCACTTT.

This rearrangement joins TRBV19 to TRBJ2-7; the D is unclear. CDR1 and CDR2 (germline): LNHDA, SQIVND (reference sequence). V lost 1 base and J 4 bases, leaving 11 bases between the germline ends. This CDR3 has 14 residues. CDR3: CASSIGILLYEQYF. The CDR3 nucleotides are TGTGCCAGTAGTATAGGCATCCTACTGTACGAGCAGTACTTC.

The chain carries TRBV2 and TRBJ1-3, with D hard to call. With 6 bases removed from V and 0 bases from J, the gap between germline ends came to 15 bases. This CDR3 is built from 16 residues. Germline CDR1 SNHLY, CDR2 FYNNEI. The CDR3, as DNA: TGTGCCAGCAGCCAAATGGGCAGACTCTCTGGAAACACCATATATTTT. Protein sequence: CASSQMGRLSGNTIYF.